Presented here are 9 T cell receptor beta chains from one specimen sequenced in a study of OX40 agonist ivuxolimab in advanced cancers. Only in-frame clones appear in the TCRdb table, and some are missing; sequencing was by immunoSEQ multiplex PCR. The data contain roughly 42,000 clones, about nine tenths of them singletons. The sample here was CD4+ or CD8+ T cells sorted from blood, taken in a trial of the OX40 agonist ivuxolimab. The source is an adult with an advanced solid tumor such as melanoma, head and neck, liver or kidney cancer.

This rearrangement joins TRBV6-5 to TRBJ2-3; 10 bases are a match to TRBD2. Germline assignment: CDR1 MNHEY and CDR2 SVGAGI. This CDR3 contains 15 residues. V was pared by 6 bases and J by 2 bases, with 5 bases of the junction left unmatched. The CDR3 sequence is CASRGSGRTTDTQYF. The CDR3 coding sequence is TGTGCCAGCAGAGGTAGCGGGAGGACCACAGATACGCAGTATTTT.

This clone has only a few counts. As DNA, the CDR3 is TGTGCCAGCAGTTTAGGATGGAGGGGAAACACTGAAGCTTTCTTT. Its protein product is CASSLGWRGNTEAFF. The chain couples TRBV28 to TRBJ1-1; the D gene is possibly TRBD1 (5 bases). The CDR3 has 15 residues. Per germline, CDR1 MDHEN and CDR2 SYDVKM. V was pared by 2 bases and J by 2 bases, with 12 bases between.

The V call is TRBV27, the J call TRBJ1-1; the match to TRBD1 covers 9 bases. The CDR3 length is 15 residues. The junction had 7 bases not matched to a gene; V was cut back by 5 bases and J by 3 bases. Germline CDR1 and CDR2: MNHEY and SMNVEV (reference sequence). The chain's CDR3 is CASSTGGLWDTEAFF. DNA of the CDR3: TGTGCCAGCAGTACAGGGGGCCTTTGGGACACTGAAGCTTTCTTT.

The chain employs TRBV7-9 and TRBJ2-7; D tentatively reads TRBD1 or TRBD2 (5 bases each). The CDR3 sequence is 16 residues long. Germline CDR1 SEHNR, CDR2 FQNEAQ (reference sequence). The V end lost 5 bases, the J end lost 2 bases, and 19 bases lay between the germline ends. The CDR3 DNA is TGTGCCAGCAGCGGAGGACCGGGACGAAAAACCTACGAGCAGTACTTC. This codes for CASSGGPGRKTYEQYF. The full variable domain, completed using reference TRBV7-9 and TRBJ2-7, is DTGVSQNPRHKITKRGQNVTFRCDPISEHNRLYWYRQTLGQGPEFLTYFQNEAQLEKSRLLSDRFSAERPKGSFSTLEIQRTEQGDSAMYLCASSGGPGRKTYEQYFGPGTRLTVT.

This chain links TRBV29-1 with TRBJ2-1; D not certain. Germline values: CDR1 SQVTM, CDR2 ANQGSEA. The V end was cut by 4 bases, the J end by 9 bases, with 16 bases between. The CDR3 is 13 amino acids. The CDR3 loop reads CSVVLGLWGEQFF. The CDR3 DNA is TGCAGCGTTGTCTTAGGGCTCTGGGGTGAGCAGTTCTTC.

The V and J genes are TRBV18 and TRBJ2-7; no definite D call. Germline CDR1 and CDR2: KGHSH and LQKENI. This CDR3 region has 11 residues. With 6 bases removed from V and 4 bases from J, the gap between germline ends came to 7 bases. The CDR3 coding sequence is TGTGCCAGCTCCTCCTCATACGAGCAGTACTTC. Translated, it gives CASSSSYEQYF.

Notes on this clone: A junction boundary mismatches the germline segment, possibly from a read error. The genes are TRBV10-3 and TRBJ2-1; D not resolved. This CDR3 spans 11 amino acids. CDR1 is ENHRY and CDR2 is SYGVKD in the germline V gene. This CDR3 reads CAIREYNEQFF. CDR3 coding DNA: TGTGCCATCAGAGAGTACAATGAGCAGTTCTTC.

This chain connects TRBV4-1 to TRBJ2-5, with TRBD1 matching over 8 bases. This CDR3 spans 16 amino acids. Germline assignment: CDR1 MGHRA and CDR2 YSYEKL. Trimming took 1 base from V and 2 from J; bases not matched to a gene: 6. The CDR3 DNA sequence: TGCGCCAGCAGCCAAGGACTAGGACAGGGTCAAGAGACCCAGTACTTC. Residues: CASSQGLGQGQETQYF.

The J gene is TRBJ2-2, the V gene TRBV6-6; weak D call: TRBD2 (6 bases). The CDR3 has 15 amino acids. With 5 bases removed from V and 3 bases from J, the gap between germline ends came to 13 bases. From germline, CDR1 is MNHNY and CDR2 SVGAGI (reference sequence). CDR3 bases: TGTGCCAGCAGTGCCCGGGGACTGTACACCGGGGAGCTGTTTTTT. Its protein is CASSARGLYTGELFF.